The clone carrying this TCR beta chain appeared a few times. Germline V gene sequence: CDR1 SGHTA, CDR2 FQGTGA. V dropped 8 bases and J dropped 2 bases, with 10 bases sitting between them. This CDR3 region has 14 residues. This record belongs to a study of cytomegalovirus exposure and HLA in healthy donors. Study in general: For the approximately 400 genotyped donors, more than 65% fell within the Caucasian-associated ancestry cluster.

This PCR relied on a set of 60 Vbeta primers and 13 Jbeta primers. The method was immunoSEQ multiplex PCR; TCRdb's version includes in-frame clones alone and lacks a portion of them. The sample records about 130,000 clones, 60% to 80% being singletons. The source of this sequence is a female donor in good health and CMV-seronegative. The rearrangement uses TRBV7-3 and TRBJ2-6, with a tentative D call TRBD1 (6 bases). Sequencing was done on a sample of PBMCs. CDR3 DNA: TGTGCCAGCTCCACAGGGACTGGGGCCAACGTCCTGACTTTC. Amino acids: CASSTGTGANVLTF.